The rows below give T cell receptor beta chains drawn from one sample of a study of T cells in Graves' hyperthyroidism and ophthalmopathy. TCRdb passed the multiplex PCR reads through MiXCR, listing each CDR3 protein once. Of approximately 620,000 distinct CDR3 sequences listed, 16% are singletons. Sequencing input: blood. These receptors were collected from a woman between 40 and 50 years old with Graves' ophthalmopathy. The CDR3 runs from the conserved cysteine through the conserved F or W. Each record gives: clone size, J gene, D gene, V gene, CDR3 DNA, CDR3 protein. A D gene is named only where the DNA matches it firmly. A row's size may be missing; if present it is once, few, many or a size class.

>few|TRBJ1-3|TRBD1|TRBV5-1
TGCGCCAGCAGCCCACTGGAGGGGGCATCTGGAAACACCATATATTTT
CASSPLEGASGNTIYF
>.|TRBJ2-3|.|TRBV9
TGTGCCAGCAGCATCGGGACCGAACGGAAGGATACGCAGTATTTT
CASSIGTERKDTQYF
>many|TRBJ1-6|.|TRBV18
TGTGCCAGCTCACTTAACCGTCCGGACGACCTCAATTCACCCCTCCACTTT
CASSLNRPDDLNSPLHF
>few|TRBJ1-1|TRBD1|TRBV29-1
TGCAGCGGGCGGAGGGGGCAGAATGAAGCTTTCTTT
CSGRRGQNEAFF
>few|TRBJ2-3|.|TRBV12-3/TRBV12-4
TGTGCCAGCAGTCCTAAGACAGGAGATACGCAGTATTTT
CASSPKTGDTQYF
>few|TRBJ2-7|TRBD2|TRBV20-1
TGCAGTGCTAACGCGGGAGGAGTGCCCTACGAGCAGTACTTC
CSANAGGVPYEQYF
>many|TRBJ2-7|.|TRBV15
TGTGCCACCAGCAGAGACCGGGTAGCCACCTACGAGCAGTACTTC
CATSRDRVATYEQYF
>.|TRBJ1-1|.|TRBV6-2/TRBV6-3
TGTACCAGCAGTTCCCCCTTGAACACTGAAGCTTTCTTT
CTSSSPLNTEAFF
>many|TRBJ2-1|TRBD1|TRBV2
TGTGCCAGCAGTGCCCTACAGGGGGTGAATGAGCAGTTCTTC
CASSALQGVNEQFF
>.|TRBJ2-5|.|TRBV4-1
TGCGCCAGCAGCTTCTCAAGAGGGTTCAGCCAAGAGACCCAGTACTTC
CASSFSRGFSQETQYF
>.|TRBJ1-6|.|TRBV12-3/TRBV12-4
TGTGCCAGCAGTTTCAACGGTTTCTATAATTCACCCCTCCACTTT
CASSFNGFYNSPLHF
>.|TRBJ1-6|.|TRBV4-1
TGCGCCAGCAGCCAAGAAAGGGGTTGGGGTAATTCACCCCTCCACTTT
CASSQERGWGNSPLHF
>many|TRBJ1-6|.|TRBV2
TGTGCCATCCTCAAATACAGCGAGACAGAGGGTTCCCCCCTCCACTTT
CAILKYSETEGSPLHF
>few|TRBJ1-1|.|TRBV10-2
TGCGCCAGCAGTGAGTTGACAGTAAACACTGAAGCTTTCTTT
CASSELTVNTEAFF
>many|TRBJ2-1|TRBD2|TRBV3-1
TGTGCCAGCAGCCAAGCCTCGGGCGGGAGGGGTGGTGAGCAGTTCTTC
CASSQASGGRGGEQFF
>.|TRBJ2-7|.|TRBV7-9
TGTGCCAGCAGCTCCCACAGCGGCAGCTCCTACGAGCAGTACTTC
CASSSHSGSSYEQYF
>few|TRBJ1-1|.|TRBV14
TGTGCCAGCAGCCAAGTTATCTTTGGGGCGGCTTTCTTT
CASSQVIFGAAFF
>.|TRBJ2-7|.|TRBV7-9
TGTGCCAGCAGCTTAGGCACCGGGAGAGAGCAGTACTTC
CASSLGTGREQYF
>.|TRBJ2-7|.|TRBV20-1
TGCAGTGCCCCCTACCCTATAAACTACGAGCAGTACTTC
CSAPYPINYEQYF
>few|TRBJ2-7|.|TRBV7-9
TGTGCCAGCAGCCCCAAAGAGGGAGGTTCCCACGAGCAGTACTTC
CASSPKEGGSHEQYF
>few|TRBJ2-5|.|TRBV14
TGTGCCAGCAGCGCTAAGAACTCCCCTCGGGAGACCCAGTACTTC
CASSAKNSPRETQYF
>many|TRBJ2-2|.|TRBV3-1
TGTGCCAGCAGCCAAAGCCTGAACACCGGGGAGCTGTTTTTT
CASSQSLNTGELFF
>.|TRBJ2-5|.|TRBV19
TGTGCCAGTAGTATCCCCGGGGGTCCGGAGACCCAGTACTTC
CASSIPGGPETQYF
>many|TRBJ1-5|.|TRBV2
TGTGCCAGCAAGCCTTATAGCAATCAGCCCCAGCATTTT
CASKPYSNQPQHF
>.|TRBJ2-2|TRBD1|TRBV5-1
TGCGCCAGCAGCAAGGGGACAGCGAACACCGGGGAGCTGTTTTTT
CASSKGTANTGELFF
>few|TRBJ1-2|TRBD1|TRBV27
TGTGCCAGCAGACGGGACAGAGACTATGGCTACACCTTC
CASRRDRDYGYTF
>many|TRBJ1-1|.|TRBV13
TGTGCCAGCAGCCCAGATTGGGGTTCCATGAACACTGAAGCTTTCTTT
CASSPDWGSMNTEAFF